One sample yielded the 32 T cell receptor beta chains listed below, sequenced in a study of beta chain features in type 1 diabetes. Isolated RNA was reverse transcribed in full, so expressed TCRB transcripts were sequenced. Measured with immunoSEQ multiplex PCR; TCRdb has only the in-frame clones, and not every one. The table lists more than 300,000 clones, 8% of them singletons. The sequenced sample consisted of central memory CD4+ T cells from blood. The receptors were sampled from a woman aged 18 to 35 in good health.

V and J are TRBV5-1 and TRBJ1-1; D is perhaps TRBD1 (6 bases). V lost 4 bases and J 0 bases, leaving 10 bases between the germline ends. Germline V gene sequence: CDR1 SGHRS, CDR2 YFSETQ. This CDR3 has 14 amino acids. The CDR3 DNA reads as TGCGCCAGCAGCGGACAGTCCATGAACACTGAAGCTTTCTTT. This codes for CASSGQSMNTEAFF. Based on the CDR3 plus reference TRBV5-1 and TRBJ1-1, the full variable domain is KAGVTQTPRYLIKTRGQQVTLSCSPISGHRSVSWYQQTPGQGLQFLFEYFSETQRNKGNFPGRFSGRQFSNSRSEMNVSTLELGDSALYLCASSGQSMNTEAFFGQGTRLTVV.

This clone was seen at least ten times. The chain combines TRBV4-2 with TRBJ2-7; tentatively, D is TRBD2 (6 bases). CDR1 is LGHNA, CDR2 YNFKEQ, per germline. Deletions cut 0 bases from V and 4 bases from J, with 13 bases between. The CDR3 has 15 amino acids. CDR3 in DNA: TGTGCCAGCAGCCAAGAAGGTGGTAGCGGATACGAGCAGTACTTC. Residues: CASSQEGGSGYEQYF.

The table lists this clone with a few counts. The chain joins TRBV2 to TRBJ2-5, with D perhaps TRBD2 (6 bases). Between the trimmed V and J ends, which lost 6 bases and 7 bases, there was a span of 15 bases. Germline lookup yields CDR1 SNHLY and CDR2 FYNNEI. This CDR3 comprises 13 residues. CDR3 protein: CASRKQDGGTQYF. The CDR3 region has the DNA TGTGCCAGCAGGAAACAGGACGGGGGGACCCAGTACTTC.

The V and J genes are TRBV6-6 and TRBJ2-2, with 8 bases matching TRBD2. Looked up from germline, CDR1 is MNHNY and CDR2 is SVGAGI (reference sequence). Trimming at V came to 6 bases and at J to 7 bases, leaving 10 bases not matched to a gene. The CDR3 is 15 amino acids. DNA for the CDR3: TGTGCCAGCAGGAGAACCAGCGGGAGCATCGGGGAGCTGTTTTTT. Translating gives CASRRTSGSIGELFF.

This clone was seen at least ten times. V usage is TRBV5-1 and J usage is TRBJ2-5; the match to TRBD1 covers 7 bases. Trimming removed 3 bases from V and 0 bases from J; junction bases left unmatched: 5. This CDR3 is built from 15 residues. Germline-derived CDR1 and CDR2 are SGHRS and YFSETQ. The CDR3, as DNA: TGCGCCAGCAGCTCCATGGGACAGTACCAAGAGACCCAGTACTTC. As protein: CASSSMGQYQETQYF.

V is TRBV19 and J is TRBJ1-4, with a weak D call TRBD1 (6 bases). The germline V and J ends were trimmed by 7 bases and 8 bases, with 20 bases remaining between them. The germline gives CDR1 LNHDA, CDR2 SQIVND (reference sequence). This CDR3 is 15 amino acids long. CDR3 residues: CASTPTGVRGEKLFF. The CDR3 nucleotides read TGTGCCAGTACCCCCACCGGGGTAAGGGGGGAAAAACTGTTTTTT.

At least ten counts were recorded for this clone. The rearrangement links TRBV28 to TRBJ2-5; 9 nucleotides line up with TRBD1. The CDR3 contains 14 residues. Germline V gives CDR1 MDHEN, CDR2 SYDVKM. Trimming took 5 bases from V and 3 from J; bases not matched to a gene: 4. For the CDR3, the DNA is TGTGCCAGCAGTAACAGGGGGCAGGAAGAGACCCAGTACTTC. As protein: CASSNRGQEETQYF.

The chain combines TRBV28 with TRBJ2-5; TRBD2 agrees at 8 bases. In germline, CDR1 is MDHEN, CDR2 SYDVKM. V gave up 5 bases and J gave up 5 bases; unmatched junction bases: 10. CDR3 length: 15 residues. The CDR3 is CASSDRAGVGETQYF. The CDR3 DNA follows: TGTGCCAGCAGTGACCGAGCGGGAGTCGGTGAGACCCAGTACTTC.

CDR3 in amino acids: CASSLARLAGITGELFF. The CDR3, as DNA: TGTGCCAGCAGCTTGGCTCGCCTAGCGGGGATCACCGGGGAGCTGTTTTTT. The chain is built from TRBV5-8 and TRBJ2-2, with 9 bases that match TRBD2. Losses at the gene ends were 0 bases for V and 4 bases for J; bases not matched to a gene: 7. This CDR3 spans 17 amino acids. Germline-derived CDR1 and CDR2 are SGHTS and YDEGEE.

V is TRBV7-9 and J is TRBJ2-7; no clear D. The germline V gene has CDR1 SEHNR and CDR2 FQNEAQ (reference sequence). Trimming cost V 1 base and J 6 bases, with 13 bases left between them. The CDR3 sequence is 14 residues long. CDR3 coding DNA: TGTGCCAGCAGCTTAGATGTAGATTCGGCCGAGCAGTACTTC. Residues: CASSLDVDSAEQYF.

V is TRBV27 and J is TRBJ2-7; D ambiguous. Germline CDR1 is MNHEY and CDR2 is SMNVEV (reference sequence). Trimming took off 6 bases at V and 6 bases at J, with 12 bases between the two ends. CDR3 length: 12 amino acids. CDR3 DNA sequence: TGTGCCAGCAGCTTAGGCAGGTCCGAGCAGTACTTC. Its protein product is CASSLGRSEQYF.

This clone has a handful of counts. Additional DNA sequences in this sample encode the identical CDR3. The chain links TRBV7-2 to TRBJ2-5; D gene uncertain. CDR3 size: 12 residues. Trimming pared 6 bases from V and 5 bases from J, leaving 10 bases between. Germline CDR1 and CDR2: SGHTA and FQGNSA. CDR3 protein: CASSFRAETQYF. CDR3 sequence (DNA): TGTGCCAGCAGTTTTCGGGCCGAGACCCAGTACTTC.

This clone was detected many times. The sample has other DNA sequences that encode this CDR3 too. The V and J genes are TRBV4-2 and TRBJ2-3; D is undetermined. CDR3 length: 13 amino acids. Trimming shortened V by 1 base and J by 4 bases, and 6 bases separated the two germline ends. Germline lookup yields CDR1 LGHNA and CDR2 YNFKEQ. CDR3 DNA: TGTGCCAGCAGCCAAGGTTTATCAGATACGCAGTATTTT. Translation gives CASSQGLSDTQYF.

The table lists this clone with many counts. V usage is TRBV4-3 and J usage is TRBJ2-1, with a weak D call TRBD1 (6 bases). The CDR3 runs 15 residues. V lost 1 base to trimming and J lost 6 bases, with 13 bases between them. In germline, CDR1 is LGHNA, CDR2 YSLEER. Here the CDR3 DNA reads TGCGCCAGCAGCCAAGCCGGACAGAGATCCAATGAGCAGTTCTTC. Protein product: CASSQAGQRSNEQFF.

This clone showed up just a few times. This sequence joins TRBV28 and TRBJ2-7, with no clear D. The CDR3 loop spans 13 amino acids. The germline V and J ends were trimmed by 1 base and 3 bases, with 7 bases remaining between them. Per germline, CDR1 MDHEN and CDR2 SYDVKM. CDR3 sequence (DNA): TGTGCCAGCAGTTTATCCGGTCTCTACGAGCAGTACTTC. This sequence encodes CASSLSGLYEQYF.

This rearrangement joins TRBV7-9 to TRBJ2-5, with TRBD1 matching 7 bases. In germline, CDR1 is SEHNR, CDR2 FQNEAQ (reference sequence). The V and J ends lost 6 bases and 4 bases, in that order; junction bases with no gene match: 8. This CDR3 is built from 14 residues. CDR3: CASSRTGVGETQYF. Here the CDR3 DNA reads TGTGCCAGCAGTCGAACAGGGGTTGGAGAGACCCAGTACTTC.

In this sample, this clone turned up a few times. This chain links TRBV7-2 with TRBJ2-2, with 8 bases matching TRBD2. CDR1 and CDR2 from the germline V gene are SGHTA and FQGNSA. J gave up 6 bases and V 5 bases, and 11 bases lay outside the gene matches. There are 16 residues in the CDR3. DNA for the CDR3: TGTGCCAGCAGCCCAGTAGCGGGATCGGGGGCCGGGGAGCTGTTTTTT. This translates into CASSPVAGSGAGELFF.

This clone was seen many times. CDR3 sequence reads: CASSQSWRQLVGYTF. In DNA, the CDR3 is TGTGCCAGCAGCCAGAGCTGGCGACAGCTGGTCGGCTACACCTTC. The genes are TRBV7-2 and TRBJ1-2; maybe TRBD1 (5 bases). V was pared by 5 bases and J by 8 bases, with 21 bases between. Germline loops: CDR1 SGHTA, CDR2 FQGNSA. The CDR3 consists of 15 residues.

This clone appeared a few times. V gene TRBV5-6 combines with J gene TRBJ2-5; D gene unclear. V dropped 3 bases and J dropped 1 base, with 13 bases sitting between them. Germline V gene sequence: CDR1 SGHDT, CDR2 YYEEEE. The CDR3 covers 15 residues. The CDR3 DNA follows: TGTGCCAGCAGCTCCTTGAAGAAGGCCCAAGAGACCCAGTACTTC. It codes for CASSSLKKAQETQYF.

This clone was observed a few times. The V and J genes are TRBV11-2 and TRBJ1-5; D unresolved. The germline V and J ends were trimmed by 1 base and 6 bases, with 7 bases remaining between them. The CDR3 covers 13 residues. Looked up from germline, CDR1 is SGHAT and CDR2 is FQNNGV. CDR3 loop: CASSLGMAQPQHF. The CDR3 nucleotides are TGTGCCAGCAGCTTAGGGATGGCTCAGCCCCAGCATTTT.

The V gene is TRBV7-8, the J gene TRBJ2-5; maybe TRBD1 (6 bases). The germline V gene encodes CDR1 SGHVS and CDR2 FQNEAQ. CDR3 length: 14 residues. V gave up 4 bases and J gave up 1 base, with 10 bases separating them. The CDR3 nucleotides are TGTGCCAGCAGCTCGGGACACCCCCAAGAGACCCAGTACTTC. As protein: CASSSGHPQETQYF. The full variable domain, its missing parts supplied by reference TRBV7-8 and TRBJ2-5, is GAGVSQSPRYKVAKRGQDVALRCDPISGHVSLFWYQQALGQGPEFLTYFQNEAQLDKSGLPSDRFFAERPEGSVSTLKIQRTQQEDSAVYLCASSSGHPQETQYFGPGTRLLVL.

The chain joins TRBV9 to TRBJ2-3, with TRBD2 matching 12 bases. V was pared by 0 bases and J by 4 bases, with 3 bases of the junction left unmatched. The CDR3 is made up of 16 amino acids. Germline-derived CDR1 and CDR2 are SGDLS and YYNGEE. The CDR3 region is CASSVGTSGDPDTQYF. In DNA, the CDR3 is TGTGCCAGCAGCGTAGGGACTAGCGGGGACCCAGATACGCAGTATTTT.

This sequence joins TRBV19 and TRBJ2-7; a possible D gene is TRBD2 (5 bases). V was trimmed by 5 bases and J by 0 bases, leaving 14 bases between them. The germline V gene encodes CDR1 LNHDA and CDR2 SQIVND (reference sequence). There are 15 residues in the CDR3. DNA of the CDR3: TGTGCCAGTAGTGGAGTCTATGGGAGCTCCTACGAGCAGTACTTC. It translates to CASSGVYGSSYEQYF.

In nucleotides, the CDR3 is TGCGCCAGCAGCCAAGGTCAGGCCCAGGGCGATACGCAGTATTTT. The encoded protein is CASSQGQAQGDTQYF. The rearrangement uses TRBV4-3 and TRBJ2-3, with TRBD1 as a possible D gene (5 bases). This CDR3 is built from 15 residues. The ends were cut back, 1 base at V and 6 bases at J, with 14 bases in the middle. The V gene's germline CDR1 is LGHNA and CDR2 YSLEER.

This clone showed up just a few times. V and J are TRBV28 and TRBJ2-3, with a possible D match to TRBD2 (5 bases). The CDR3 length is 15 residues. Germline loops: CDR1 MDHEN, CDR2 SYDVKM. V lost 5 bases to trimming and J lost 4 bases, with 16 bases between them. CDR3 in DNA: TGTGCCAGCAGTGGGTCTAGCAGTTTAGCAGATACGCAGTATTTT. Its protein product is CASSGSSSLADTQYF.

This rearrangement joins TRBV11-2 to TRBJ1-2; 10 bases fit TRBD1. This CDR3 comprises 14 residues. In germline, CDR1 is SGHAT, CDR2 FQNNGV. V lost 7 bases and J lost 5; bases outside the gene matches: 7. The CDR3, as DNA: TGTGCCAGCATCTTGGGGACAGGGGCTTATGGCTACACCTTC. This encodes CASILGTGAYGYTF.

The table lists this clone with a few counts. This chain connects TRBV19 to TRBJ2-5; TRBD1 agrees at 10 bases. V shed 8 bases, J shed 5 bases, and the junction held 5 bases outside the gene matches. The CDR3 sequence is 13 residues long. Germline V lookup: CDR1 LNHDA, CDR2 SQIVND (reference sequence). In DNA form, the CDR3 reads TGTGCCAGTGGGGGACAGGGGATGGAGACCCAGTACTTC. It specifies CASGGQGMETQYF.

This clone was detected only a few times. This sequence joins TRBV9 and TRBJ2-1; 10 bases line up with TRBD2. V gave up 0 bases and J gave up 9 bases; unmatched junction bases: 6. The CDR3 spans 15 residues. Looked up from germline, CDR1 is SGDLS and CDR2 is YYNGEE. The CDR3 DNA is TGTGCCAGCAGCGTAGCAAGCGGGAGGGCCAGTGAGCAGTTCTTC. Its translation is CASSVASGRASEQFF.

This clone was seen a handful of times. The chain carries TRBV9 and TRBJ2-1; no clear D gene. The CDR3 contains 13 residues. Germline V gene sequence: CDR1 SGDLS, CDR2 YYNGEE. V was pared by 1 base and J by 6 bases, with 8 bases between. The CDR3 spells CASSVITGNEQFF. In DNA form, the CDR3 reads TGTGCCAGCAGCGTAATAACCGGCAATGAGCAGTTCTTC.

This clone has just a few counts. This rearrangement joins TRBV7-2 to TRBJ2-5, with TRBD1 matching 10 bases. Germline-derived CDR1 and CDR2 are SGHTA and FQGNSA. CDR3 length equals 15 residues. J was trimmed by 4 bases and V by 4 bases; bases with no gene match: 6. As DNA, the CDR3 is TGTGCCAGCAGCTCCGGGACAGGGGAAGGAGAGACCCAGTACTTC. The encoded protein is CASSSGTGEGETQYF.

This clone has ten or more counts. The chain employs TRBV10-3 and TRBJ2-3, with 8 bases lining up with TRBD2. Germline lookup yields CDR1 ENHRY and CDR2 SYGVKD. The junction had 10 bases not matched to a gene; V was cut back by 6 bases and J by 11 bases. The CDR3 loop spans 13 amino acids. DNA for the CDR3: TGTGCCATCAGGGACATGGCGGGAGGACGGCAGTATTTT. It yields the protein CAIRDMAGGRQYF.

This clone was seen a few times. The genes are TRBV2 and TRBJ1-2; 9 positions agree with TRBD1. The CDR3 is made up of 13 amino acids. V lost 4 bases and J lost 6; bases outside the gene matches: 3. Germline V CDR1 and CDR2: SNHLY, FYNNEI. The CDR3 reads CASSAQGADGYTF. The CDR3, as DNA: TGTGCCAGCAGTGCACAGGGGGCGGATGGCTACACCTTC.